The clone carrying this TCR beta chain was seen a few times. These data belong to a study of blood T cells in healthy people across ages. A J-beta primer mix and a sample-barcoded 5' primer were used in a second PCR of roughly 6 to 11 cycles. Each CDR3 protein is one row after TCRdb ran MiXCR on the 5' RACE reads. The table includes 1.5 million to 2 million distinct CDR3 sequences, about 32% detected once. This CDR3 is 15 amino acids long. The germline V gene encodes CDR1 MGHRA and CDR2 YSYEKL. V gave up 4 bases and J gave up 6 bases; unmatched junction bases: 11. The TCR originated in a woman younger than 45 in good health. J is TRBJ1-1 and V is TRBV4-1, with 7 bases identical to TRBD1. Specimen: blood. The CDR3 sequence: CASSPRQGAEAEAFF. CDR3 in DNA: TGCGCCAGCAGCCCACGACAGGGAGCAGAAGCTGAAGCTTTCTTT.